This TCR beta chain was sequenced in a study of T-cell memory formation after mild COVID-19. Study in general: Largely donor-specific sequence clusters came from two donors. The study's findings and limits: Clones contracting over day 15 to 85 were CD4/CD8 balanced, with later expanders leaning CD4+.

Constant-segment-primed 5'RACE gave TCR alpha and TCR beta cDNA libraries with sample barcodes and UMIs. TCRdb fed the 5' RACE reads into MiXCR, producing one record per CDR3 protein. Here the sample spans a few hundred thousand distinct CDR3 sequences, 28% being singletons. CDR1 and CDR2 (germline): MNHEY, SMNVEV (reference sequence). CDR3 size: 14 residues. V was clipped by 8 bases and J by 1 base, with 15 bases between them. This clonotype was seen a handful of times. The antigen remains undetermined. Material for sequencing was PBMCs or a T cell subset sorted from them (not recorded which). The TCR comes from an adult woman who had mild COVID-19 (a few samples of this study predate the infection). Cell type and time point are not known. The rearrangement links TRBV27 to TRBJ2-7; possibly TRBD1 for D (5 bases). CDR3 region: CASGAQTGSYEQYF. CDR3 DNA: TGTGCCAGCGGGGCCCAGACTGGTTCCTACGAGCAGTACTTC.